These 11 T cell receptor beta chains originate from one sample sequenced in a study of T-cell memory formation after mild COVID-19. TCRdb fed the 5' RACE reads into MiXCR, producing one record per CDR3 protein. This table holds tens of thousands of distinct CDR3 sequences, 16% found once. The sequenced sample consisted of PBMCs or a T cell subset sorted from them (not recorded which). These receptors all stem from an adult woman who had mild COVID-19 (a few samples of this study predate the infection). Cell type and time point are not known.

As concerns this clonotype: One end of the junction varies from germline; a read error may be responsible. The chain has TRBV7-3 and TRBJ2-4; 9 nucleotides agree with TRBD1. The CDR3 is made up of 15 amino acids. CDR1 SGHTA and CDR2 FQGTGA come from the germline V gene. The CDR3, as DNA: TGTGGCAGCAGCGTTACAGGGGGCGTCGGGAACATTCAGTACTTC. It encodes CGSSVTGGVGNIQYF.

The chain joins TRBV7-9 to TRBJ1-2; D gene ambiguous. The germline V gene encodes CDR1 SEHNR and CDR2 FQNEAQ (reference sequence). Trimming pared 5 bases from V and 2 bases from J, leaving 18 bases between. This CDR3 region has 16 residues. Here the CDR3 reads CASSPHGGYGNYGYTF. CDR3 sequence (DNA): TGTGCCAGCAGCCCCCATGGCGGGTACGGAAACTATGGCTACACCTTC.

A few counts support this clonotype. The V gene is TRBV15, the J gene TRBJ2-5; D gene unclear. The germline gives CDR1 LNHNV, CDR2 YYDKDF (reference sequence). The CDR3 has 14 residues. V lost 6 bases and J 5 bases, leaving 16 bases between the germline ends. CDR3 sequence reads: CATSTRVGLETQYF. The CDR3 DNA follows: TGTGCCACCAGTACCCGAGTGGGGTTGGAGACCCAGTACTTC.

V gene TRBV4-1 combines with J gene TRBJ2-7; D is unclear. Germline V CDR1 and CDR2: MGHRA, YSYEKL. The CDR3 length is 12 residues. The V gene lost 3 bases and the J gene lost 0 bases, with 3 bases spanning the gap. In nucleotides, the CDR3 is TGCGCCAGCAGCCAGAGCTCCTACGAGCAGTACTTC. It codes for CASSQSSYEQYF.

The chain recombines TRBV24-1 with TRBJ2-1, with D perhaps matching TRBD2 (6 bases). Trimming took off 4 bases at V and 3 bases at J, with 9 bases between the two ends. CDR1 and CDR2 from the germline V gene are KGHDR and SFDVKD. This CDR3 comprises 14 residues. The CDR3 reads CATSEGLYYNEQFF. CDR3 DNA: TGTGCCACCAGTGAGGGACTGTACTACAATGAGCAGTTCTTC.

This sequence joins TRBV6-5 and TRBJ2-1; 8 bases align to TRBD2. V lost 7 bases and J lost 2; bases outside the gene matches: 7. The CDR3 totals 15 residues. CDR1 and CDR2 from the germline V gene are MNHEY and SVGAGI. CDR3 in amino acids: CASTQLAGPYNEQFF. As DNA, the CDR3 is TGTGCCAGCACTCAGCTAGCGGGCCCCTACAATGAGCAGTTCTTC.

The rearrangement links TRBV29-1 to TRBJ2-7, with 12 bases matching TRBD2. CDR1 SQVTM and CDR2 ANQGSEA come from the germline V gene. The V gene end was trimmed by 1 base and the J gene end by 4 bases; junction bases not matched to a gene: 5. The CDR3 covers 15 residues. The CDR3 DNA follows: TGCAGCGTTGAAGTAACGACTAGCGGGAGTTACGAGCAGTACTTC. It is translated as CSVEVTTSGSYEQYF.

The chain combines TRBV13 with TRBJ2-1; perhaps D is TRBD1 or TRBD2 (6 bases each). Germline CDR1 and CDR2: PRHDT and FYEKMQ (reference sequence). Deletions cut 3 bases from V and 4 bases from J, with 19 bases between. The CDR3 has 17 residues. The CDR3 DNA follows: TGTGCCAGCAGCTTCTTATCTGAGGGGGGATCATACAATGAGCAGTTCTTC. This encodes CASSFLSEGGSYNEQFF.

The chain links TRBV7-9 to TRBJ2-1, with TRBD1 as a possible D gene (5 bases). V shed 5 bases and J shed 6 bases, with 23 bases lying between them. The CDR3 sequence is 17 residues long. CDR1 and CDR2 from the germline V gene are SEHNR and FQNEAQ (reference sequence). The CDR3, as DNA: TGTGCCAGCAGCCCCCCGGTTGGGGCCGCATTTAGCAATGAGCAGTTCTTC. It encodes CASSPPVGAAFSNEQFF. Complete variable domain (other parts from reference TRBV7-9 and TRBJ2-1): DTGVSQNPRHKITKRGQNVTFRCDPISEHNRLYWYRQTLGQGPEFLTYFQNEAQLEKSRLLSDRFSAERPKGSFSTLEIQRTEQGDSAMYLCASSPPVGAAFSNEQFFGPGTRLTVL.

The gene calls are TRBV7-9 and TRBJ2-1; TRBD2 might be the D (7 bases). V lost 6 bases to trimming and J lost 3 bases, with 12 bases between them. This CDR3 is 14 amino acids long. The germline V gene has CDR1 SEHNR and CDR2 FQNEAQ (reference sequence). The CDR3 protein is CASRLGGLYNEQFF. CDR3 DNA sequence: TGTGCCAGCAGGTTGGGGGGGCTCTACAATGAGCAGTTCTTC.

The CDR3: CASSVRDAGGWDGYTF. Written as DNA, the CDR3 is TGTGCCAGCAGCGTCCGGGACGCAGGAGGATGGGATGGCTACACCTTC. The chain combines TRBV9 with TRBJ1-2, with D possibly matching TRBD1 (5 bases). The germline V gene has CDR1 SGDLS and CDR2 YYNGEE. The germline V and J ends were trimmed by 2 bases and 6 bases, with 20 bases remaining between them. CDR3 size: 16 residues.